This is a list of T cell receptor beta chains from one sample in a study of T cell repertoires in cytomegalovirus infection. TCRdb reprocessed the reads with MiXCR, giving one entry per CDR3 protein. The table has 120,000 to 150,000 distinct CDR3 sequences, about 6.5% seen once. Material: PBMCs. The receptor set was obtained from a human donor in good health (CMV status not recorded). Some clones in this sample may be carry-over from other donors' samples. The conserved cysteine and the conserved F or W are not part of the CDR3 here. Each record gives: clone size, J gene, V gene, CDR3 protein. Clone size is shown for a subset of rows, as once, few, many or a class of expanded clone.

medium-sized	TRBJ2-7	TRBV4-2	ASSQASGTYEQY
many	TRBJ2-1	TRBV10-3	AIGGLDEQF
-	TRBJ2-3	TRBV7-2	ASSPGTGPTDTQY
few	TRBJ1-2	TRBV29-1	SAEGGNYGYT
few	TRBJ1-3	TRBV15	ATSREEANTIY
-	TRBJ2-1	TRBV12-3/TRBV12-4	ASSLGRGPNNEQF
many	TRBJ2-6	TRBV7-2	ASSGTNSGANVLT
few	TRBJ2-7	TRBV18	ASSPSGRDTYEQY
few	TRBJ2-7	TRBV30	AWSLRGADEQY
-	TRBJ2-7	TRBV2	ASSRGLADSYEQY
many	TRBJ1-1	TRBV4-3	ASSQDRTGGFEAF
many	TRBJ2-2	TRBV2	ASRVRTLNTGELF
many	TRBJ2-1	TRBV7-2	ASSVGPSSYNEQF
many	TRBJ1-4	TRBV7-2	ASSTYRGPSEKLF
many	TRBJ2-7	TRBV24-1	ATSDRHDYEQY
many	TRBJ2-5	TRBV6-5	ASSYSRVGGGAGETQY
many	TRBJ1-1	TRBV29-1	SVVGTKSGEAF
few	TRBJ1-1	TRBV6-5	ASSSQKSFSMNTEAF
many	TRBJ2-7	TRBV7-4	ASSLADWTGSYEQY
few	TRBJ2-5	TRBV20-1	SAYTGLGEVTQY
many	TRBJ1-2	TRBV7-9	ASSGRDIYGYT
-	TRBJ1-1	TRBV5-6	ASSFTGEHTEAF
many	TRBJ2-7	TRBV27	ASRGLAGGTSYEQY
-	TRBJ1-1	TRBV4-1	ASSQAPLDRREAF
many	TRBJ2-5	TRBV11-3	ASSPGGVTGKETQY
few	TRBJ1-1	TRBV12-3/TRBV12-4	ASSRRQGAEAF
many	TRBJ2-7	TRBV7-2	ASSFGTGGDEQY
many	TRBJ2-7	TRBV14	ASSPHTKGGHYEQY
many	TRBJ1-1	TRBV19	ASRQGWVNTEAF
many	TRBJ2-7	TRBV12-3/TRBV12-4	ASSLFRGYYEQY
few	TRBJ2-3	TRBV29-1	SVDPEVEDTQY